This T cell receptor (beta chain) was documented in a study of shared clonotypes between healthy human individuals. Cells designated naive CD8 were CD45RO-negative and were positively selected for CCR7, with terminally differentiated effector memory CD45RA+ cells excluded. Clones were read by immunoSEQ multiplex PCR, and TCRdb kept only the in-frame ones, dropping some. Among hundreds of thousands of clones, roughly 95% were seen once, and the ten largest hold around 0.1%. This sequence originates from a woman between 25 and 40 years old in good health. The sequencing input was naive CD8+ T cells sorted from blood.

DNA of the CDR3: TGTGCCAGCAGCGGGACAGAAGGAGAAAAACTGTTTTTT. It specifies CASSGTEGEKLFF. The J gene is TRBJ1-4, the V gene TRBV7-9, with 7 bases that match TRBD1. The CDR3 covers 13 residues. With V trimmed by 5 bases and J by 8 bases, 5 bases remained unmatched. CDR1 is SEHNR and CDR2 is FQNEAQ in the germline V gene (reference sequence). Full variable domain (missing parts from reference TRBV7-9 and TRBJ1-4): DTGVSQNPRHKITKRGQNVTFRCDPISEHNRLYWYRQTLGQGPEFLTYFQNEAQLEKSRLLSDRFSAERPKGSFSTLEIQRTEQGDSAMYLCASSGTEGEKLFFGSGTQLSVL.